This TCR beta chain was found in a study of blood T cell repertoires in COVID-19 (dated by TCRdb to about 2020). The study in broad terms: Samples covering the acute and convalescent phases of COVID-19 were provided by collaborators in the United States, Italy and Spain. The material from the prospective study consisted of cDNA or gDNA derived from T cells, B-cell-depleted T cells, or PBMCs. The dataset comprised deeply sampled blood TCRbeta repertoires from subjects exposed to, actively infected with, or recovered from COVID-19. The repertoires were made available in a free public database intended to serve as a resource for research on the immune response to SARS-CoV-2. Samples were obtained from the ongoing ImmuneRACE study (first 160 participants) and from about 1,300 subjects provided by 6 global collaborators. The sample metadata nearly always contained a de-identified subject ID, COVID-19 status, age in years and sex. Where HLA class I and class II types were available, the types were taken from metadata supplied by the sample provider, not from assay-based typing.

Broad study findings and their caveats: Clinical and demographic metadata were provided uncurated, with the amount varying by source and participant.

Concerning this clone itself: The clone's antigen remains unknown. No much larger clonotype is one base removed from it; base qualities were not supplied.

Including the terminal cysteine and phenylalanine, the CDR3 comprises 18 residues. Of all the DNA, just the CDR3 is kept, 54 bases in frame from base 1. V is pruned by 4 bases and J by 7 bases, leaving 13 bases of the junction without a gene match. The CDR1 and CDR2 encoded by the germline V gene are SGHAT and FQNNGV. One collaborating source in Seattle enrolled patients during active infection and followed them longitudinally through the course of disease. The collaborating institutions used their own protocols to collect whole blood in K2EDTA tubes. For TCRbeta analysis, collaborators shipped samples as frozen whole blood, isolated PBMCs, or DNA extracted from either of those sample types. TCRbeta CDR3 regions were amplified from genomic DNA using the immunoSEQ Assay, a bias-controlled multiplex PCR. As for the authors' bioinformatics: Nucleated cell counts per sample were estimated from amplification of reference gene primers within the assay. To quantify the absolute abundance of each unique TCRbeta CDR3 rearrangement, sequence reads were collapsed and filtered. For each sample, productive Simpson clonality was calculated as the square root of Simpson's diversity index over productive rearrangements. What TCRdb holds here is the immuneACCESS table cut down to in-frame rearrangements. Part of the clones is not present; checked against another copy, under half of the missing clones reflect an unresolved V gene, and the others are unexplained. V and J calls and clone size are as listed in that table; D and trimming were resolved from the DNA. The table for this sample lists nearly 350,000 clones; roughly 90% of them were counted only once. The biggest ten clones account for about 7% of the sample.

The specimen was peripheral blood. The clonotype comes from a woman in her seventies with COVID-19, enrolled during active disease. This chain is built from TRBV11-2 and TRBJ2-1; 13 junctional bases match TRBD2. CDR3 loop: CASSSPTSGGAWENEQFF. In nucleotide form, the sequence is TGTGCCAGCAGCTCTCCTACTAGCGGGGGGGCCTGGGAAAATGAGCAGTTCTTC.